One and the same sample provided the 17 T cell receptor beta chains below, sequenced in a study of regulatory T cells in long-lasting Graves disease. Arm-PCR of CDR3 regions and iRepertoire HTBI primers were used to build TCR beta libraries. Each CDR3 protein gets one entry after TCRdb re-called the multiplex PCR reads with MiXCR. The data hold 400,000 to 500,000 distinct CDR3 sequences, with roughly 20% observed a single time. Time point in this sample: persistent/refractory GD, antithyroid drugs over 5 years with positive TRAb. RNA isolated from PBMCs was used to make the TCR library. The input for sequencing was peripheral blood mononuclear cells (PBMCs), taken when the disease was refractory, from a patient treated with antithyroid drugs. The source of these receptors is a female donor with Graves disease.

This clonotype was counted a few times. This chain links TRBV6-1 with TRBJ2-6; 9 bases fit TRBD2. V gave up 10 bases and J gave up 1 base; unmatched junction bases: 5. The CDR3 covers 15 residues. CDR1 and CDR2 (germline): MNHNS, SASEGT. This chain's CDR3 is CATGLAGSGANVLTF. DNA for the CDR3: TGTGCCACGGGACTAGCCGGTTCTGGGGCCAACGTCCTGACTTTC.

V is TRBV7-9 and J is TRBJ1-4, with a weak D call TRBD1 (5 bases). Trimming left V 3 bases short and J 5 bases short, with 10 bases between. Germline V gene sequence: CDR1 SEHNR, CDR2 FQNEAQ (reference sequence). CDR3 length: 14 residues. CDR3 DNA sequence: TGTGCCAGCAGCTTGCCTCAGGGAAATGAAAAACTGTTTTTT. Amino acid sequence: CASSLPQGNEKLFF.

This clonotype was detected only a few times. The gene calls are TRBV19 and TRBJ1-6; D is uncertain. The CDR3 runs 15 residues. Per germline, CDR1 LNHDA and CDR2 SQIVND (reference sequence). V lost 3 bases to trimming and J lost 7 bases, with 13 bases between them. The CDR3 DNA is TGTGCCAGTAGTATGGCGAAACAGCCGAATTCACCCCTCCACTTT. This translates into CASSMAKQPNSPLHF.

There are many counts of this clonotype. The chain has TRBV28 and TRBJ2-5, with TRBD2 identical over 8 bases. The J segment lost 4 bases and the V segment lost 3 bases, leaving 7 bases of the junction unmatched. The CDR3 sequence is 15 residues long. Per germline, CDR1 MDHEN and CDR2 SYDVKM. CDR3 bases: TGTGCCAGCAGTTTTGTGCGGCTAGCGGGAGAGACCCAGTACTTC. As protein: CASSFVRLAGETQYF.

This clonotype was seen repeatedly, ten times or more. The chain links TRBV6-1 to TRBJ2-7; 7 nucleotides match TRBD2. The CDR3 sequence is 16 residues long. In germline, CDR1 is MNHNS, CDR2 SASEGT. Losses at the gene ends were 10 bases for V and 1 base for J; bases not matched to a gene: 16. The CDR3 loop reads CATGRSLLARSYEQYF. CDR3 DNA sequence: TGTGCCACAGGGCGGTCCTTACTAGCGAGGTCCTACGAGCAGTACTTC.

This clonotype appeared many times. V gene TRBV20-1 combines with J gene TRBJ1-1; a weak D match, TRBD1 (5 bases). V was clipped by 3 bases and J by 1 base, with 9 bases between them. The CDR3 has 13 amino acids. CDR1 is DFQATT and CDR2 is SNEGSKA in the germline V gene (reference sequence). CDR3 protein: CSARGRANTEAFF. CDR3 DNA sequence: TGCAGTGCTAGGGGCAGGGCGAACACTGAAGCTTTCTTT.

The CDR3 bases are TGTGCCAGCACCGTATTTCTTGGTTACGAGCAGTACTTC. It translates to CASTVFLGYEQYF. The V call is TRBV6-1, the J call TRBJ2-7; D not certain. The CDR3 has 13 residues. V dropped 7 bases and J dropped 4 bases, with 14 bases sitting between them. The germline V gene encodes CDR1 MNHNS and CDR2 SASEGT.

The chain uses TRBV29-1 and TRBJ2-7; 9 bases are shared with TRBD1. The CDR3 loop spans 13 amino acids. Trimming at V came to 2 bases and at J to 7 bases, leaving 6 bases not matched to a gene. The germline CDR1 and CDR2 sequences are SQVTM and ANQGSEA. The CDR3 protein is CSVEWGQGGEQYF. Here the CDR3 DNA reads TGCAGCGTTGAATGGGGACAGGGTGGAGAGCAGTACTTC.

The V call is TRBV9, the J call TRBJ1-2; weak D call: TRBD1 (6 bases). This CDR3 is 16 amino acids long. With 0 bases removed from V and 4 bases from J, the gap between germline ends came to 16 bases. The germline V gene has CDR1 SGDLS and CDR2 YYNGEE. CDR3 nucleotides: TGTGCCAGCAGCGTAGAGGGGGGGCCAGAACTCTATGGCTACACCTTC. It is translated as CASSVEGGPELYGYTF. Full variable domain (rest looked up from reference TRBV9 and TRBJ1-2): DSGVTQTPKHLITATGQRVTLRCSPRSGDLSVYWYQQSLDQGLQFLIQYYNGEERAKGNILERFSAQQFPDLHSELNLSSLELGDSALYFCASSVEGGPELYGYTFGSGTRLTVV.

The sample holds many counts of this clonotype. This chain links TRBV2 with TRBJ2-7, with D possibly being TRBD2 (5 bases). Trimming left V 7 bases short and J 1 base short, with 17 bases between. CDR3 length: 15 amino acids. Germline CDR1 is SNHLY and CDR2 is FYNNEI. CDR3 region: CASTEPGTGSYEQYF. The CDR3 region has the DNA TGTGCCAGCACCGAACCGGGTACGGGATCCTACGAGCAGTACTTC.

This clonotype was recorded many times. The gene calls are TRBV2 and TRBJ2-2, with TRBD2 matching over 11 bases. This CDR3 spans 16 amino acids. The germline V gene encodes CDR1 SNHLY and CDR2 FYNNEI. Unmatched junction bases numbered 11, after V lost 8 bases and J lost 6 bases. The DNA for the CDR3 is TGTGCCAGCCTAACTAGCGGGAGTGGGTTTCCCGGGGAGCTGTTTTTT. Residues: CASLTSGSGFPGELFF. Looking up the rest from reference TRBV2 and TRBJ2-2 gives the full variable domain: EPEVTQTPSHQVTQMGQEVILRCVPISNHLYFYWYRQILGQKVEFLVSFYNNEISEKSEIFDDQFSVERPDGSNFTLKIRSTKLEDSAMYFCASLTSGSGFPGELFFGEGSRLTVL.

The chain couples TRBV10-3 to TRBJ2-3, with D unresolved. The CDR3 loop spans 13 amino acids. The germline gives CDR1 ENHRY, CDR2 SYGVKD. V gave up 3 bases and J gave up 0 bases, with 4 bases separating them. The CDR3 DNA reads TGTGCCATCAGTGAACTTAGCACAGATACGCAGTATTTT. This gives the protein CAISELSTDTQYF.

The chain joins TRBV20-1 to TRBJ1-1, with 9 positions matching TRBD1. After removal of 7 bases from V and 11 bases from J, the junction contained 5 bases not matched to a gene. Germline V CDR1 and CDR2: DFQATT, SNEGSKA (reference sequence). The CDR3 runs 10 residues. In nucleotides, the CDR3 is TGCAGTGTTAGGGACAGGGCCGCTTTCTTT. This codes for CSVRDRAAFF.

The chain couples TRBV10-3 to TRBJ2-7; 11 positions agree with TRBD2. The germline gives CDR1 ENHRY, CDR2 SYGVKD. The CDR3 runs to 13 residues. J lost 7 bases, V lost 7 bases, and 6 bases had no gene match. The CDR3 DNA reads as TGTGCCATCATAGCGGGAGGGTCGCAAGAGCAGTACTTC. Translating gives CAIIAGGSQEQYF.

This clonotype appeared a few times. The V and J genes are TRBV28 and TRBJ1-1, with 7 positions matching TRBD1. This CDR3 contains 13 residues. Germline V gene sequence: CDR1 MDHEN, CDR2 SYDVKM. With V trimmed by 1 base and J by 12 bases, 8 bases remained unmatched. CDR3 protein: CASSLLRTGASFF. The CDR3 bases are TGTGCCAGCAGTTTATTGCGGACAGGAGCTTCTTTCTTT.

This clonotype appeared many times. The chain links TRBV28 to TRBJ2-5; tentative D call: TRBD1 (6 bases). CDR1 is MDHEN and CDR2 is SYDVKM in the germline V gene. The CDR3 extends over 16 amino acids. Trimming removed 3 bases from V and 0 bases from J, with 14 bases in between. CDR3 region: CASSLALRTDQETQYF. Written as DNA, the CDR3 is TGTGCCAGCAGTTTGGCCCTCCGGACAGACCAAGAGACCCAGTACTTC.

Only a few counts were recorded for this clonotype. The chain joins TRBV7-9 to TRBJ2-7; D is unresolved. V was trimmed by 2 bases and J by 0 bases, leaving 11 bases between them. Germline V CDR1 and CDR2: SEHNR, FQNEAQ (reference sequence). The CDR3 has 15 amino acids. The CDR3 DNA sequence: TGTGCCAGCAGCTTAAGCGCGGCGAGCTCCTACGAGCAGTACTTC. This sequence encodes CASSLSAASSYEQYF.